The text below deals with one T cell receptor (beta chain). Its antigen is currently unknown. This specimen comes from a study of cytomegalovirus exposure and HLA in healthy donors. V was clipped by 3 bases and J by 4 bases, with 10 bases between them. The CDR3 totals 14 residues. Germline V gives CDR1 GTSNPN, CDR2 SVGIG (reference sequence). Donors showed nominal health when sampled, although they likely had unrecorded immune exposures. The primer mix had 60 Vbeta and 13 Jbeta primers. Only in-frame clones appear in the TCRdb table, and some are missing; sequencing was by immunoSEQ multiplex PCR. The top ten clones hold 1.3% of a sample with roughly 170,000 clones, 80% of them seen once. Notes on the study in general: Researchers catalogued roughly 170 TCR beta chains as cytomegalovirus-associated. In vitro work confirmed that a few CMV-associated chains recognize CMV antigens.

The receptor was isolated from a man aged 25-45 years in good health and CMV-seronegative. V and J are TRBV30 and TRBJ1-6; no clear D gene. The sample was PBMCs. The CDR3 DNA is TGTGCCTGGAGCGAGTTAACGTATAATTCACCCCTCCACTTT. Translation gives CAWSELTYNSPLHF.